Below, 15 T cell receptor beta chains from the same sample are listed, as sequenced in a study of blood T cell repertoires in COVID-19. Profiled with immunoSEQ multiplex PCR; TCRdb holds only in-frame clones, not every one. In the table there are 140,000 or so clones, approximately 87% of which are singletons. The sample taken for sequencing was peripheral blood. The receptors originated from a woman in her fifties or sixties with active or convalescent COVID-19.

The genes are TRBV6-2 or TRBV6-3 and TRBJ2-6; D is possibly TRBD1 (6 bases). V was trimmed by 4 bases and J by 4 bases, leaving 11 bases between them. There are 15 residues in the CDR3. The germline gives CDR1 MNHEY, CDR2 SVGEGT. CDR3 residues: CASSSAGAGANVLTF. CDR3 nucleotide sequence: TGTGCCAGCAGTTCCGCAGGGGCCGGGGCCAACGTCCTGACTTTC.

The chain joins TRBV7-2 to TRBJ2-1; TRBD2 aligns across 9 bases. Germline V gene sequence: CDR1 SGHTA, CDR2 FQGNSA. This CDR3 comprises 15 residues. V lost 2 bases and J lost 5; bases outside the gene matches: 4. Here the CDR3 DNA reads TGTGCCAGCAGCTTAAGCGGGAGGCCACACAATGAGCAGTTCTTC. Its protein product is CASSLSGRPHNEQFF.

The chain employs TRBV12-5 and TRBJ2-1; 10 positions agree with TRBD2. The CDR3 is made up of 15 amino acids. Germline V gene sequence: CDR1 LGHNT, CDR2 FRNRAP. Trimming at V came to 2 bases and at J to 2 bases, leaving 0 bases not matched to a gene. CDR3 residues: CASGLLAGAYNEQFF. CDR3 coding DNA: TGTGCTAGTGGTTTGCTAGCGGGGGCCTACAATGAGCAGTTCTTC.

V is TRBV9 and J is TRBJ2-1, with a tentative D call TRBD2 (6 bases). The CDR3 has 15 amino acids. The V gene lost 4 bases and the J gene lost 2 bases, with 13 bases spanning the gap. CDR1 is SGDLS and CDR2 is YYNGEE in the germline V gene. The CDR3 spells CASSPGVGAYNEQFF. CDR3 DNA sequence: TGTGCCAGCAGCCCGGGAGTAGGGGCCTACAATGAGCAGTTCTTC.

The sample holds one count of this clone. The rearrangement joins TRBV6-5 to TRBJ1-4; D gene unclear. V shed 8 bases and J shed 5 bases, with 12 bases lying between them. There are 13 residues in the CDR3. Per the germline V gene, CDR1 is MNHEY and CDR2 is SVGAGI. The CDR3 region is CASALSLNEKLFF. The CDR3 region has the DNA TGTGCCAGCGCGCTCTCTCTCAATGAAAAACTGTTTTTT.

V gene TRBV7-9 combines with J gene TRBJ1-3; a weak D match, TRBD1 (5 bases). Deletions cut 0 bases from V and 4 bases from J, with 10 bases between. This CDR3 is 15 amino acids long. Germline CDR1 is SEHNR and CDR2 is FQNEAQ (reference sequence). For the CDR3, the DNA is TGTGCCAGCAGCTTAGCGGGGGGTGGCGGAAACACCATATATTTT. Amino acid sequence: CASSLAGGGGNTIYF.

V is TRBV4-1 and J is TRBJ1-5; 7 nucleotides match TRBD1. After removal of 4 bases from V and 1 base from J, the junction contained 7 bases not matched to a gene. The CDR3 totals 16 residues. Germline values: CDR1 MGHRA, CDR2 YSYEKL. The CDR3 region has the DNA TGCGCCAGCAGCCTCGAAACAGGGGTAAGCAATCAGCCCCAGCATTTT. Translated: CASSLETGVSNQPQHF.

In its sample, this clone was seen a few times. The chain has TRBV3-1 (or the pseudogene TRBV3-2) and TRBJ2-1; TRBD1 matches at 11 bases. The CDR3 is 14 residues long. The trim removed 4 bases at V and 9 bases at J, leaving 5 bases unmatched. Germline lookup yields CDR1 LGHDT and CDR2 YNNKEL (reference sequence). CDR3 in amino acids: CASSLGTGGVEQFF. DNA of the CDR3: TGTGCCAGCAGCCTAGGGACAGGGGGGGTTGAGCAGTTCTTC.

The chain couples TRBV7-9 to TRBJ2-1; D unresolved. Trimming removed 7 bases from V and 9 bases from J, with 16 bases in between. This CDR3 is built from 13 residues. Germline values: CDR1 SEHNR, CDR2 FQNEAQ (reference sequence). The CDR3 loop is CASTQVGQAEQFF. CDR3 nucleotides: TGTGCCAGCACCCAGGTTGGGCAGGCTGAGCAGTTCTTC.

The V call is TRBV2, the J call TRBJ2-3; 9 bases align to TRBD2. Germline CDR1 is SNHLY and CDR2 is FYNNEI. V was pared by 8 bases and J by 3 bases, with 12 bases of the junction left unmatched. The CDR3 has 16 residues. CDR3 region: CASQAPAGGGTDTQYF. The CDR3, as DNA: TGTGCCAGCCAAGCACCGGCGGGAGGGGGTACAGATACGCAGTATTTT. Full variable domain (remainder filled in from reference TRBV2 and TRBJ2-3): EPEVTQTPSHQVTQMGQEVILRCVPISNHLYFYWYRQILGQKVEFLVSFYNNEISEKSEIFDDQFSVERPDGSNFTLKIRSTKLEDSAMYFCASQAPAGGGTDTQYFGPGTRLTVL.

The CDR3 DNA sequence: TGTGCCACCAGTGATGTAGACAGGGACCAAGAGACCCAGTACTTC. It specifies CATSDVDRDQETQYF. The chain couples TRBV24-1 to TRBJ2-5, with 7 bases lining up with TRBD1. The V gene end was trimmed by 3 bases and the J gene end by 0 bases; junction bases not matched to a gene: 3. This CDR3 region has 15 residues. The germline V gene encodes CDR1 KGHDR and CDR2 SFDVKD.

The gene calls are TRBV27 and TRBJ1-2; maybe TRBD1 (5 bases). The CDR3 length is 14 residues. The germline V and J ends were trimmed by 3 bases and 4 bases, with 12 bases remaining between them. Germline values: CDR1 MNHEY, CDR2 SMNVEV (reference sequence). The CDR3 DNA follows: TGTGCCAGCAGTTTCTCGGGGGGACCCTATGGCTACACCTTC. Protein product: CASSFSGGPYGYTF.

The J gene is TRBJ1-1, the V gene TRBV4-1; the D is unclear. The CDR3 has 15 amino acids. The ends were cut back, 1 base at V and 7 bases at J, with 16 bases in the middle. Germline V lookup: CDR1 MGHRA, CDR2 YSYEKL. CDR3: CASSQAHSEGREAFF. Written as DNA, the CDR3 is TGCGCCAGCAGCCAAGCCCACAGTGAGGGCCGTGAAGCTTTCTTT.

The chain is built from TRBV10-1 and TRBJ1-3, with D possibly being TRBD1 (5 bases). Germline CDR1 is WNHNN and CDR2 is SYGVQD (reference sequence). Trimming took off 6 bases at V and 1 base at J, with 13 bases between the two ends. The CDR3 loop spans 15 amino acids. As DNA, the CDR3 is TGCGCCAGCAGAGGGGCCAGTCCTTCTGGAAACACCATATATTTT. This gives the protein CASRGASPSGNTIYF.

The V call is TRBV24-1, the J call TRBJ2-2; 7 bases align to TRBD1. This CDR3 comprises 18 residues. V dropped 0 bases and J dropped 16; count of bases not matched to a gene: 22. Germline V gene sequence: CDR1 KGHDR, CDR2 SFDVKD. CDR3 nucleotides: TGTGCCACCAGTGATTTGCACTTTAAAAGGGGGACAGCCAACGTGCCGTTTTTT. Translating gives CATSDLHFKRGTANVPFF.